Below, 10 T cell receptor beta chains from the same sample are listed, as sequenced in a study of shared clonotypes between healthy human individuals. Method: immunoSEQ multiplex PCR; TCRdb's copy keeps in-frame clones and lacks some. The sample includes about half a million clones, 70% to 80% seen only once; the top ten take over 9.5%. Sequences were obtained from PBMCs. Receptors originate from a woman aged 40 to 55 in good health. Some clones in this sample may be carry-over from other donors' samples.

This chain uses TRBV7-3 with TRBJ2-1, with a weak D call TRBD2 (5 bases). The V and J ends lost 2 bases and 6 bases respectively, with 14 bases between them. The CDR3 spans 15 residues. Germline CDR1 SGHTA, CDR2 FQGTGA. Here the CDR3 reads CASSLRASSPNEQFF. CDR3 DNA sequence: TGTGCCAGCAGCTTACGGGCTAGCTCCCCCAATGAGCAGTTCTTC.

The chain combines TRBV5-6 with TRBJ2-1; no reliable D call. The CDR3 is made up of 14 amino acids. Trimming left V 0 bases short and J 3 bases short, with 7 bases between. CDR1 and CDR2 from the germline V gene are SGHDT and YYEEEE. DNA for the CDR3: TGTGCCAGCAGCTTGGTGGCTAGCTACAATGAGCAGTTCTTC. Its protein product is CASSLVASYNEQFF. Filled out from reference TRBV5-6 and TRBJ2-1, the complete variable domain reads DAGVTQSPTHLIKTRGQQVTLRCSPKSGHDTVSWYQQALGQGPQFIFQYYEEEERQRGNFPDRFSGHQFPNYSSELNVNALLLGDSALYLCASSLVASYNEQFFGPGTRLTVL.

This chain joins TRBV19 and TRBJ2-1; a weak D match, TRBD1 (6 bases). Looked up from germline, CDR1 is LNHDA and CDR2 is SQIVND (reference sequence). This CDR3 has 12 amino acids. Trimming took off 6 bases at V and 7 bases at J, with 10 bases between the two ends. The CDR3 sequence is CASRGDRNEQFF. DNA for the CDR3: TGTGCCAGTAGGGGAGACAGGAATGAGCAGTTCTTC. The full variable domain, in which reference TRBV19 and TRBJ2-1 provide the parts outside the CDR3, is DGGITQSPKYLFRKEGQNVTLSCEQNLNHDAMYWYRQDPGQGLRLIYYSQIVNDFQKGDIAEGYSVSREKKESFPLTVTSAQKNPTAFYLCASRGDRNEQFFGPGTRLTVL.

This clone occurred a few times. V and J are TRBV18 and TRBJ2-7; the D is unclear. Germline CDR1 reads KGHSH; CDR2 reads LQKENI. Trimming cost V 3 bases and J 5 bases, with 11 bases left between them. The CDR3 sequence is 13 residues long. The CDR3: CASSPERFHEQYF. The CDR3, as DNA: TGTGCCAGCTCACCCGAGAGGTTCCACGAGCAGTACTTC.

The chain carries TRBV2 and TRBJ1-2; D possibly corresponds to TRBD1 (5 bases). CDR1 and CDR2 (germline): SNHLY, FYNNEI. CDR3 size: 14 residues. V was clipped by 4 bases and J by 6 bases, with 15 bases between them. CDR3 protein: CASSGTRGRDGYTF. CDR3 DNA sequence: TGTGCCAGCAGTGGGACACGGGGTAGGGATGGCTACACCTTC.

The sample holds a few counts of this clone. J is TRBJ2-1 and V is TRBV7-9; no reliable D call. Germline CDR1 and CDR2: SEHNR and FQNEAQ (reference sequence). The CDR3 length is 12 residues. V was clipped by 2 bases and J by 5 bases, with 4 bases between them. In nucleotides, the CDR3 is TGTGCCAGCAGCTTATTAGACAATGAGCAGTTCTTC. Its translation: CASSLLDNEQFF.

The V gene is TRBV1, the J gene TRBJ2-7. TRBV1 is tagged as a pseudogene. This CDR3 comprises 10 residues. For the CDR3, the DNA is TGCACCAGCACGCCGTACGAGCAGTACTTC. Protein sequence: CTSTPYEQYF.

DNA for the CDR3: TGTGCCAGCAGCGAAGCCAGGGAGCAGTTCTTC. Translated, it gives CASSEAREQFF. The rearrangement joins TRBV7-2 to TRBJ2-1, with D unresolved. Germline CDR1 is SGHTA and CDR2 is FQGNSA. V was clipped by 5 bases and J by 10 bases, with 9 bases between them. This CDR3 region has 11 residues.

The rearrangement uses TRBV5-1 and TRBJ2-2, with D unclear. V shed 0 bases and J shed 5 bases, with 11 bases lying between them. The germline V gene has CDR1 SGHRS and CDR2 YFSETQ. This CDR3 comprises 15 residues. The CDR3 spells CASSLDAPETGELFF. The DNA of the CDR3 is TGCGCCAGCAGCTTGGACGCTCCGGAAACCGGGGAGCTGTTTTTT.

The rearrangement links TRBV12-2 to TRBJ2-7; whether TRBD1, the table's D call, matches the DNA was not checked. TRBV12-2 is tagged as a pseudogene. This CDR3 is 15 amino acids long. CDR3 DNA: TGTGCAAGTCGCCCAAGACAGGGTACCTTATCCGAGCAGTACTTC. It yields the protein CASRPRQGTLSEQYF.